This T cell receptor beta chain derives from a study of blood T cells in healthy people across ages. Study conclusions and caveats: Age brought a roughly linear fall in TCR beta diversity measured per million T cells. Considered underestimates were the diversity estimates obtained from one million T cells.

A word on this clonotype: Its antigen remains unknown.

This CDR3 region has 15 residues. Trimming pared 0 bases from V and 2 bases from J, leaving 8 bases between. CDR1 is MNHEY and CDR2 is SMNVEV in the germline V gene (reference sequence). Combining a sample-barcoded 5' primer with a J-beta primer mix, a second PCR ran for roughly 7 to 11 cycles. A template-switch adaptor that had 12 random nucleotides put a tag on each cDNA molecule. TCRdb itself ran the 5' RACE reads through MiXCR, one entry per CDR3 protein. The repertoire has 700,000 to 850,000 distinct CDR3 sequences, less than 70% of them found once; the top ten carry about 38%. The genes are TRBV27 and TRBJ2-1; D is uncertain. Sequences were obtained from blood. The TCR comes from a man older than 75 in good health. The CDR3 sequence is CASSLSAWPYNEQFF. The CDR3 DNA follows: TGTGCCAGCAGTTTATCGGCTTGGCCCTACAATGAGCAGTTCTTC.